This T cell receptor beta chain comes out of a study of T and B cells in COVID-19 patients. Overall study: Most recovered patients had mild to moderate COVID-19 treated as outpatients. Study results and caveats: Patients with COVID-19 reportedly showed strongly skewed T cell receptor beta variable and joining gene usage.

Of note for this clonotype: Its specificity is unknown.

The V end lost 4 bases, the J end lost 2 bases, and 22 bases lay between the germline ends. Germline loops: CDR1 SGDLS, CDR2 YYNGEE. CDR3 size: 17 residues. BIOMED2 TRB-A/B primer pools were used in multiplex TRB PCR. TCRdb ran MiXCR on the multiplex PCR reads and lists one entry per CDR3 protein. Of more than 15,000 distinct CDR3 sequences detected, 28% appear once; the ten largest clones hold around 4.8%. Blood genomic DNA input for TRB amplification was about 240-550 ng. The chain is built from TRBV9 and TRBJ2-7; D is tentatively TRBD1 or TRBD2 (6 bases each). The sample comprised blood. This TCR came from a human donor who had recovered from COVID-19. CDR3 in DNA: TGTGCCAGCAGCTTAGGGGGGAGCCACAATAACCCCTACGAGCAGTACTTC. As protein: CASSLGGSHNNPYEQYF.